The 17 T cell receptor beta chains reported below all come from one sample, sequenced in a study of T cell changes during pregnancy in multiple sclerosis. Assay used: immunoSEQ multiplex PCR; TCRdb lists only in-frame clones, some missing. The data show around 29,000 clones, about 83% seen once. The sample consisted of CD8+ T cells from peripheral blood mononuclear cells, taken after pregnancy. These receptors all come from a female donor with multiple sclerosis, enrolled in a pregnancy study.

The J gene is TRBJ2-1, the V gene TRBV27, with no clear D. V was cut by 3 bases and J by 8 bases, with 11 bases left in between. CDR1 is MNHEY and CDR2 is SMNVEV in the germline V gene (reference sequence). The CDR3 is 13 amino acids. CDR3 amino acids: CASSFGTIHEQFF. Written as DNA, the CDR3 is TGTGCCAGCAGTTTTGGCACAATCCATGAGCAGTTCTTC.

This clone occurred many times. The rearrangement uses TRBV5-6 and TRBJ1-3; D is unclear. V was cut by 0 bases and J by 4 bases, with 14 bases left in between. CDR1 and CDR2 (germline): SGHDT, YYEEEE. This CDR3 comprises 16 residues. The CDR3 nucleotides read TGTGCCAGCAGCTTGGATGCAGAAATGCTCGGAAACACCATATATTTT. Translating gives CASSLDAEMLGNTIYF.

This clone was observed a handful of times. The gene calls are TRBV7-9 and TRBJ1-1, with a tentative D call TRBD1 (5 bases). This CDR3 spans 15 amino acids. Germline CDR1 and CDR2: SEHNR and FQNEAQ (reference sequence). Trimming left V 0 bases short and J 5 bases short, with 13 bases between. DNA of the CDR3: TGTGCCAGCAGCTTAGCGCCCAGGGTAGGGACTGAAGCTTTCTTT. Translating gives CASSLAPRVGTEAFF.

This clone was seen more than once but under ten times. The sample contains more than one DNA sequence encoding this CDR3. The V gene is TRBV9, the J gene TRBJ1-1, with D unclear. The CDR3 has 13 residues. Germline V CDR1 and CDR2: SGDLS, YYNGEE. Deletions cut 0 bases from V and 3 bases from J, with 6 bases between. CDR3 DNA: TGTGCCAGCAGCGTAGGAGGGCACACTGAAGCTTTCTTT. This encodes CASSVGGHTEAFF.

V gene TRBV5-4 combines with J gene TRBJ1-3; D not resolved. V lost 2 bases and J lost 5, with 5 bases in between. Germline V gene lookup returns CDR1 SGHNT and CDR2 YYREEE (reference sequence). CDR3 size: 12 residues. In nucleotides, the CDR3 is TGTGCCAGCAGCTTTGACAGAAACACCATATATTTT. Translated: CASSFDRNTIYF. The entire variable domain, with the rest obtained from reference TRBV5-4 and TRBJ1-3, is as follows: ETGVTQSPTHLIKTRGQQVTLRCSSQSGHNTVSWYQQALGQGPQFIFQYYREEENGRGNFPPRFSGLQFPNYSSELNVNALELDDSALYLCASSFDRNTIYFGEGSWLTVV.

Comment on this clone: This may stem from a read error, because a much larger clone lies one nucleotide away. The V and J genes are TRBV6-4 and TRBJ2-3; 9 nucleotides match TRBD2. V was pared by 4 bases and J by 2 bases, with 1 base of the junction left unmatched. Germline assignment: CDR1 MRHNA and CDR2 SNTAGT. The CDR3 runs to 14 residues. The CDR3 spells CASSGGGATDTQYF. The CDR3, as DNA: TGTGCCAGCAGTGGCGGGGGGGCCACAGATACGCAGTATTTT.

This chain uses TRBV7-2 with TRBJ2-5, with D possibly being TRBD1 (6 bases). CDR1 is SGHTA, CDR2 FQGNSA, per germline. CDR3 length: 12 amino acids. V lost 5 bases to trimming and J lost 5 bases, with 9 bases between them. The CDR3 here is CASSPRGETQYF. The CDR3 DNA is TGTGCCAGCAGCCCAAGGGGGGAGACCCAGTACTTC. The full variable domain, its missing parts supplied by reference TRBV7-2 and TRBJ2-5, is GAGVSQSPSNKVTEKGKDVELRCDPISGHTALYWYRQSLGQGLEFLIYFQGNSAPDKSGLPSDRFSAERTGGSVSTLTIQRTQQEDSAVYLCASSPRGETQYFGPGTRLLVL.

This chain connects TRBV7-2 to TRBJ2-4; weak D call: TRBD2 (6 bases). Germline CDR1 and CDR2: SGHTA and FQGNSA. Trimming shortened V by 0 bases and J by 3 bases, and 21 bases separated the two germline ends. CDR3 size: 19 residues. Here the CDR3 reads CASSLALVEGQEGKNIQYF. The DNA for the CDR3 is TGTGCCAGCAGCTTAGCCCTAGTAGAGGGGCAGGAGGGCAAAAACATTCAGTACTTC. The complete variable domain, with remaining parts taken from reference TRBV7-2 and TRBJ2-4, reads GAGVSQSPSNKVTEKGKDVELRCDPISGHTALYWYRQSLGQGLEFLIYFQGNSAPDKSGLPSDRFSAERTGGSVSTLTIQRTQQEDSAVYLCASSLALVEGQEGKNIQYFGAGTRLSVL.

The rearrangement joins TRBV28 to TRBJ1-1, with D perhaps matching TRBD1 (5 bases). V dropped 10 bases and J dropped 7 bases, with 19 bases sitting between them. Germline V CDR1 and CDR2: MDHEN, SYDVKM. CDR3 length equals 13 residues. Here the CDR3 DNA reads TGTGCCACCCTGAAGGAGGGGTCGCTTGAAGCTTTCTTT. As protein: CATLKEGSLEAFF.

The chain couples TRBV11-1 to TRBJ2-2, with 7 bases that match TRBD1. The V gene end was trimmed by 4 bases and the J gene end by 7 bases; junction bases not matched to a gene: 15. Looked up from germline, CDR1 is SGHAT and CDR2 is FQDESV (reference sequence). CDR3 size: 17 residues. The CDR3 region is CASSSADRVGDSGELFF. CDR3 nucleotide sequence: TGTGCCAGCAGCTCAGCAGACAGGGTCGGAGACAGCGGGGAGCTGTTTTTT.

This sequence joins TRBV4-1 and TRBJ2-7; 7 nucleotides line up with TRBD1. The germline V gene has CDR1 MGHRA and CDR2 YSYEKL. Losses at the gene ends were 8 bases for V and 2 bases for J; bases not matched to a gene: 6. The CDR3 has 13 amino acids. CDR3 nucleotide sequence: TGCGCCAGCTCCCCGGGACAGCCCTACGAGCAGTACTTC. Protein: CASSPGQPYEQYF.

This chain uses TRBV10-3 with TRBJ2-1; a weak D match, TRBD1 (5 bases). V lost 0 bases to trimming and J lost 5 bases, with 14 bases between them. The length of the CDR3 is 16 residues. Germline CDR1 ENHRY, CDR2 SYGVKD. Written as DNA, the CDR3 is TGTGCCATCAGTGAGTCTAGGGCAGGGAAAAACAATGAGCAGTTCTTC. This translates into CAISESRAGKNNEQFF.

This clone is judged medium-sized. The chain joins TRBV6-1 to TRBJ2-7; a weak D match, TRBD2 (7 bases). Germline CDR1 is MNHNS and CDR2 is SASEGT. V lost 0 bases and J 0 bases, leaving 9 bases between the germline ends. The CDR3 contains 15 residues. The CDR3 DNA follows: TGTGCCAGCAGTGAAGCGGGGGGGGCCTCCTACGAGCAGTACTTC. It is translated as CASSEAGGASYEQYF.

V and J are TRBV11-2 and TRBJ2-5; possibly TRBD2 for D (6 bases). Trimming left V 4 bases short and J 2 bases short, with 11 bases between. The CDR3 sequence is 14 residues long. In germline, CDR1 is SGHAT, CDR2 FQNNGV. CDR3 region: CASSSPRGQETQYF. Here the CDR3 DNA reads TGTGCCAGCAGCTCCCCCCGGGGGCAAGAGACCCAGTACTTC. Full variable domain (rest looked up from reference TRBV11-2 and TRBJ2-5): EAGVAQSPRYKIIEKRQSVAFWCNPISGHATLYWYQQILGQGPKLLIQFQNNGVVDDSQLPKDRFSAERLKGVDSTLKIQPAKLEDSAVYLCASSSPRGQETQYFGPGTRLLVL.

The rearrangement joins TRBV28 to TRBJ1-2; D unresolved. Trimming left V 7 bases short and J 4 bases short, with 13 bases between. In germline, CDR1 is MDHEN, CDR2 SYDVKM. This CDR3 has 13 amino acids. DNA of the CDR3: TGTGCCAGCACCCGGGTAGCCATCTATGGCTACACCTTC. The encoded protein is CASTRVAIYGYTF.

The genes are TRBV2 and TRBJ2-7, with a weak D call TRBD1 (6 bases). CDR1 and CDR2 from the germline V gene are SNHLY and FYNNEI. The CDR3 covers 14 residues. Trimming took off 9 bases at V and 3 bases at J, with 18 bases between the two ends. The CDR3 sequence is CASGLRGGFYEQYF. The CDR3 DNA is TGTGCCAGTGGTTTAAGAGGGGGTTTCTACGAGCAGTACTTC. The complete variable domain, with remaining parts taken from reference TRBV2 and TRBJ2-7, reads EPEVTQTPSHQVTQMGQEVILRCVPISNHLYFYWYRQILGQKVEFLVSFYNNEISEKSEIFDDQFSVERPDGSNFTLKIRSTKLEDSAMYFCASGLRGGFYEQYFGPGTRLTVT.

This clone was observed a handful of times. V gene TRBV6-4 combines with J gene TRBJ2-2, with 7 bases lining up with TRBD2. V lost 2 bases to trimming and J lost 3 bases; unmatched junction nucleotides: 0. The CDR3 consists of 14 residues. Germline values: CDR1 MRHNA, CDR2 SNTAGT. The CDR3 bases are TGTGCCAGCAGTGACAGCGGGGACACCGGGGAGCTGTTTTTT. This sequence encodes CASSDSGDTGELFF.